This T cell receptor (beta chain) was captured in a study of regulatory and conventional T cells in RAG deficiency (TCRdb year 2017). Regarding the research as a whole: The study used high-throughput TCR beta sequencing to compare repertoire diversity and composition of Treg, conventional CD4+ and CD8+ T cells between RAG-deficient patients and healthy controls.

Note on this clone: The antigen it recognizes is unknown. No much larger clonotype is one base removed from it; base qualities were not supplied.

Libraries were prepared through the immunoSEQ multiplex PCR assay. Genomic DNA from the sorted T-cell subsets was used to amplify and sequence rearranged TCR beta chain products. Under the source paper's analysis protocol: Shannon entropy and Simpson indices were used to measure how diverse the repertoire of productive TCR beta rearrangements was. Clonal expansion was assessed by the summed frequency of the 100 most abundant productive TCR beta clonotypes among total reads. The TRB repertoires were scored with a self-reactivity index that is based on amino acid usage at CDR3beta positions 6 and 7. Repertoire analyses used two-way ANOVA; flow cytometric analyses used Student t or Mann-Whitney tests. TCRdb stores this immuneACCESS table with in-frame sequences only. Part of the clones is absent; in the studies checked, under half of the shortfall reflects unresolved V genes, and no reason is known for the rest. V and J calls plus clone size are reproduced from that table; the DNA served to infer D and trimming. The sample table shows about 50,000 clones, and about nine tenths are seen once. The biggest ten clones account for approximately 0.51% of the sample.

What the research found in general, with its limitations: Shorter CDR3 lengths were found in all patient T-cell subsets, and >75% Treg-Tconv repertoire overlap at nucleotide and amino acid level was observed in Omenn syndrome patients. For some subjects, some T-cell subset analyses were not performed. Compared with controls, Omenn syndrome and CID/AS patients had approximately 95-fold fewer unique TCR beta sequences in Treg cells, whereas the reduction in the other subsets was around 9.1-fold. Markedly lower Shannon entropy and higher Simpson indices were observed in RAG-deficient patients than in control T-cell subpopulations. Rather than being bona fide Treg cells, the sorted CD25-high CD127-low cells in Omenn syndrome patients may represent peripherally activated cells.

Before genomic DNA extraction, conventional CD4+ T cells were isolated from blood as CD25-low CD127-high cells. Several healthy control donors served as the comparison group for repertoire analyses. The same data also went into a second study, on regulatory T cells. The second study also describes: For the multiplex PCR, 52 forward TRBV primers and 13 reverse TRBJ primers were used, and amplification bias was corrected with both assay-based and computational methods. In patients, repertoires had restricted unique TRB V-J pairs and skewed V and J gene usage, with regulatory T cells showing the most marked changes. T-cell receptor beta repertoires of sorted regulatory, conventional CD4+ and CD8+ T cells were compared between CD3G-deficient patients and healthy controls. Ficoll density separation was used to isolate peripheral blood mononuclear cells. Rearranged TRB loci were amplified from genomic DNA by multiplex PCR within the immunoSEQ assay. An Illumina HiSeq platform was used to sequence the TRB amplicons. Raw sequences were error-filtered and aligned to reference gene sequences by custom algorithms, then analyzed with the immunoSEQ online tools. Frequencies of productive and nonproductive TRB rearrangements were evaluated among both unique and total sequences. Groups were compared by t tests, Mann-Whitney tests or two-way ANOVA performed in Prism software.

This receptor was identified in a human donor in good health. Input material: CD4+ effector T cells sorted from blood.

The nucleotide sequence reads as follows: TGTGCCAGTAGTATTACGGGAGCCAGGCGCAATGAGCAGTTCTTC. This gives the protein CASSITGARRNEQFF. The chain joins TRBV19 to TRBJ2-1; the D segment could be TRBD2, given 6 matching bases. The V end loses 3 bases and the J end loses 6 bases, and a stretch of 15 bases separates them. The CDR3 covers 15 residues, taking in both the cysteine and the phenylalanine. The DNA shown is the 45-base CDR3, in frame from base 1. The germline V gene (reference sequence) specifies LNHDA as CDR1 and SQIVND as CDR2.